Sequencing of this T cell receptor beta chain was carried out in a study of cytomegalovirus exposure and HLA in healthy donors. Germline CDR1 SSHAT, CDR2 FNYEAQ (reference sequence). The CDR3 sequence is 15 residues long. PCR was performed using 60 Vbeta and 13 Jbeta primers. The authors' processing: In a later analysis, the count reached 80 million or so unique TCR beta chains, with 10 million to 11 million shared. Produced via immunoSEQ multiplex PCR; TCRdb's table is partial and in-frame only. V, J and clone size are taken as reported in that table, and D and trimming were inferred from the DNA itself. The repertoire includes about 140,000 clones, roughly 77% of them detected once, and under 2% sits in the top ten. Participants comprised healthy donors of bone marrow. As for this clone: A read error may account for a junction end that differs from germline.

The sequenced sample was PBMCs. The J gene is TRBJ2-3, the V gene TRBV7-7, with 7 bases matching TRBD1. This TCR derives from a woman younger than 45 in good health and CMV-seronegative. CDR3 amino acids: CASSYRQGGTDTQYF. CDR3 DNA sequence: TGTGCTAGCAGCTACAGACAGGGTGGCACAGATACGCAGTATTTT.